The 13 T cell receptor beta chains below were found in one sample sequenced in a study of blood T cell repertoires in COVID-19. The protocol was immunoSEQ multiplex PCR, while the TCRdb copy is restricted to in-frame clones and leaves out a portion. The data show roughly 70,000 clones, with roughly 79% seen just once and approximately 6% held by the top ten. The sequenced sample was peripheral blood. These receptors came from an older woman with acute or convalescent COVID-19.

This CDR3 is CSVVSETGVRGYTF. The CDR3 region has the DNA TGCAGCGTTGTATCAGAGACAGGGGTGAGGGGCTACACCTTC. This chain joins TRBV29-1 and TRBJ1-2; 8 nucleotides align to TRBD1. V lost 4 bases, J lost 8 bases, and 12 bases stayed unmatched. The CDR3 is 14 residues long. Germline lookup yields CDR1 SQVTM and CDR2 ANQGSEA.

Only one count was recorded for this clone. The gene calls are TRBV19 and TRBJ1-2; D is possibly TRBD1 (5 bases). The germline V gene has CDR1 LNHDA and CDR2 SQIVND (reference sequence). The CDR3 totals 12 residues. V dropped 4 bases and J dropped 6 bases, with 9 bases sitting between them. CDR3 sequence reads: CASSNRGNGYTF. The CDR3 bases are TGTGCCAGTAGTAATAGGGGTAATGGCTACACCTTC.

The chain employs TRBV4-1 and TRBJ1-2; D unresolved. Germline V gene sequence: CDR1 MGHRA, CDR2 YSYEKL. Trimming removed 1 base from V and 2 bases from J, with 11 bases in between. The CDR3 has 15 amino acids. CDR3 nucleotides: TGCGCCAGCAGCCAAGTCGAGGGTTCCAACTATGGCTACACCTTC. Its translation is CASSQVEGSNYGYTF.

This clone was seen a handful of times. The chain joins TRBV19 to TRBJ1-2, with 9 bases lining up with TRBD1. This CDR3 spans 15 amino acids. The germline CDR1 and CDR2 sequences are LNHDA and SQIVND (reference sequence). Trimming took 5 bases from V and 4 from J; bases not matched to a gene: 8. CDR3 loop: CASSALRQGGYGYTF. CDR3 in DNA: TGTGCCAGTAGTGCACTCCGACAGGGGGGCTATGGCTACACCTTC.

The chain is built from TRBV6-5 and TRBJ2-1; a possible D gene is TRBD1 (5 bases). This CDR3 has 13 residues. In germline, CDR1 is MNHEY, CDR2 SVGAGI. V was pared by 0 bases and J by 7 bases, with 7 bases between. CDR3 loop: CASSYSGANEQFF. For the CDR3, the DNA is TGTGCCAGCAGTTACTCAGGGGCGAATGAGCAGTTCTTC.

The V gene is TRBV5-1, the J gene TRBJ2-2; the match to TRBD1 covers 7 bases. The germline CDR1 and CDR2 sequences are SGHRS and YFSETQ. This CDR3 comprises 15 residues. V shed 0 bases and J 2 bases; nucleotides not matched to a gene: 1. CDR3 DNA sequence: TGCGCCAGCAGCTTGGACAGGGGCAACACCGGGGAGCTGTTTTTT. Its translation: CASSLDRGNTGELFF. The full variable domain, completed using reference TRBV5-1 and TRBJ2-2, is KAGVTQTPRYLIKTRGQQVTLSCSPISGHRSVSWYQQTPGQGLQFLFEYFSETQRNKGNFPGRFSGRQFSNSRSEMNVSTLELGDSALYLCASSLDRGNTGELFFGEGSRLTVL.

The V call is TRBV11-1, the J call TRBJ2-2; TRBD2 aligns across 7 bases. The CDR3 contains 14 residues. The V and J ends lost 0 bases and 5 bases, in that order; junction bases with no gene match: 0. In germline, CDR1 is SGHAT, CDR2 FQDESV (reference sequence). The DNA for the CDR3 is TGTGCCAGCAGCTTAGCCGGGGGGACCGGGGAGCTGTTTTTT. As protein: CASSLAGGTGELFF.

The gene calls are TRBV15 and TRBJ2-2; 9 bases fit TRBD1. The CDR3 is 17 amino acids. Germline V lookup: CDR1 LNHNV, CDR2 YYDKDF (reference sequence). V trimming: 0 bases; J trimming: 5 bases; junction bases outside the gene matches: 7. The DNA for the CDR3 is TGTGCCACCAGCAGAGATTGGGGGGACAGGGCGACCGGGGAGCTGTTTTTT. Its protein product is CATSRDWGDRATGELFF. The full variable domain, its missing parts supplied by reference TRBV15 and TRBJ2-2, is DAMVIQNPRYQVTQFGKPVTLSCSQTLNHNVMYWYQQKSSQAPKLLFHYYDKDFNNEADTPDNFQSRRPNTSFCFLDIRSPGLGDTAMYLCATSRDWGDRATGELFFGEGSRLTVL.

V usage is TRBV10-1 and J usage is TRBJ2-1; D possibly corresponds to TRBD2 (6 bases). The CDR3 spans 15 residues. Germline assignment: CDR1 WNHNN and CDR2 SYGVQD (reference sequence). The V end lost 2 bases, the J end lost 1 base, and 9 bases lay between the germline ends. CDR3 DNA sequence: TGCGCCAGCAGTGAGAGTGGGGGGTCCTACAATGAGCAGTTCTTC. Translated: CASSESGGSYNEQFF.

This clone appeared a single time. The gene calls are TRBV6-5 and TRBJ2-1, with D possibly TRBD1 on 5 matching bases. The length of the CDR3 is 16 residues. The V and J ends lost 0 bases and 0 bases respectively, with 9 bases between them. Per the germline V gene, CDR1 is MNHEY and CDR2 is SVGAGI. The CDR3 nucleotides read TGTGCCAGCAGTTACTCCTTAGGGGACTCCTACAATGAGCAGTTCTTC. As protein: CASSYSLGDSYNEQFF.

This chain uses TRBV19 with TRBJ2-1, with 7 bases identical to TRBD1. CDR1 and CDR2 (germline): LNHDA, SQIVND (reference sequence). Losses at the gene ends were 0 bases for V and 4 bases for J; bases not matched to a gene: 6. The CDR3 has 16 residues. The chain's CDR3 is CASSIDPRGSYNEQFF. In DNA form, the CDR3 reads TGTGCCAGTAGTATAGACCCCAGGGGGTCTTACAATGAGCAGTTCTTC.

This clone was detected only once. The gene calls are TRBV5-1 and TRBJ1-1; weak D call: TRBD1 (5 bases). Germline CDR1 and CDR2: SGHRS and YFSETQ. This CDR3 region has 13 residues. V lost 5 bases, J lost 1 base, and 9 bases lay in between. CDR3 sequence (DNA): TGCGCCAGCAGGCCAACAGGGAACACTGAAGCTTTCTTT. It encodes CASRPTGNTEAFF.

The chain is built from TRBV5-1 and TRBJ2-1; possible D gene TRBD2, 7 bases. V was trimmed by 0 bases and J by 5 bases, leaving 12 bases between them. The CDR3 contains 15 residues. CDR1 is SGHRS and CDR2 is YFSETQ in the germline V gene. Here the CDR3 DNA reads TGCGCCAGCAGCTTGGTACGGGGGGCTAACAATGAGCAGTTCTTC. It is translated as CASSLVRGANNEQFF.